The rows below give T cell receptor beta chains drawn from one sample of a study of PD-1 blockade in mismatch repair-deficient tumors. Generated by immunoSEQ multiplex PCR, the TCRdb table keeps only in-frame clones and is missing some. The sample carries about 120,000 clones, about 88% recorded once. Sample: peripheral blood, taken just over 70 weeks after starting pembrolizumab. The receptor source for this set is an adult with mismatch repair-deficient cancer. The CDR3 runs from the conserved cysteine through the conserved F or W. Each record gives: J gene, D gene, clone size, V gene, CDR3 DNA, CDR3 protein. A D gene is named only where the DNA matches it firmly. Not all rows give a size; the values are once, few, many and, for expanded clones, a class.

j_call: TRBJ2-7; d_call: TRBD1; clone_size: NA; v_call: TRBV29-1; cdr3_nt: TGCAGCGTTGTGACAGGGACCTACGAGCAGTACTTC; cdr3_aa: CSVVTGTYEQYF
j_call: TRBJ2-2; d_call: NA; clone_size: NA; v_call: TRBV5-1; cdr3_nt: TGCGCCAGCAGCTTCCCCACCACAGGGAGGTCCGGGGAGCTGTTTTTT; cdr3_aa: CASSFPTTGRSGELFF
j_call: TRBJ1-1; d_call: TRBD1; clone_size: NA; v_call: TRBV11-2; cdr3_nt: TGTGCCAGCAGCTTATGGCAGGGGGAGCGGCGGTGGGCTGAAGCTTTCTTT; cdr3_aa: CASSLWQGERRWAEAFF
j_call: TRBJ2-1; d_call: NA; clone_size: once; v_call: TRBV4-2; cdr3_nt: TGTGCCAGCAGCCAAGATTCAGGGGGGACCATCAATGAGCAGTTCTTC; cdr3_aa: CASSQDSGGTINEQFF
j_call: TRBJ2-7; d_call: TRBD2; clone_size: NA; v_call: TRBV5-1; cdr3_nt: TGCGCCAGCAGCGTGGGCACTAGCGGGAGTTTGTACGAGCAGTACTTC; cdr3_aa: CASSVGTSGSLYEQYF
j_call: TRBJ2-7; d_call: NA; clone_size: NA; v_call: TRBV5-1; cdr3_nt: TGCGCCAGCAGATTTCGTAGCGGTAGCTCCTACGAGCAGTACTTC; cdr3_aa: CASRFRSGSSYEQYF
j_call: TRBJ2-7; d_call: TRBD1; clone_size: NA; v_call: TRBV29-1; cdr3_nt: TGCAGCGCCGCAGGGGGCAGAGTAAACGAGCAGTACTTC; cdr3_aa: CSAAGGRVNEQYF
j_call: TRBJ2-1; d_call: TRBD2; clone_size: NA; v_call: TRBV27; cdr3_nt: TGTGCCAGCAAGGGAAGCGGGAGGGGGGTATACAATGAGCAGTTCTTC; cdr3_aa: CASKGSGRGVYNEQFF
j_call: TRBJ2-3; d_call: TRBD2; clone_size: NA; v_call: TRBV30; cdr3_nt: TGTGCCTGGAGTGTAGGACTAGCGCCCACAGATACGCAGTATTTT; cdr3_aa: CAWSVGLAPTDTQYF
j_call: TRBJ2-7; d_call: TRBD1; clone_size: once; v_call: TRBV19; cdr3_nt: TGTGCCAGTAGTATAAGACAGGGGGCCTACGAGCAGTACTTC; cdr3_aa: CASSIRQGAYEQYF
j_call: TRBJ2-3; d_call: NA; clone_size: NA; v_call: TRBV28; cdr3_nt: TGTGCCAGCAGCCTAAACGACATCCATTCTGGCACAGATACGCAGTATTTT; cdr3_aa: CASSLNDIHSGTDTQYF
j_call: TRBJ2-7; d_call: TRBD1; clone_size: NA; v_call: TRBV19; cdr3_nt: TGTGCCAGTGCCGACAGGGTGCGATCCTACGAGCAGTACTTC; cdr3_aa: CASADRVRSYEQYF
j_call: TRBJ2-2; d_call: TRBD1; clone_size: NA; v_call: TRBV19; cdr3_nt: TGTGCCAGTAGTATAACGCAGGGGGACGGGGAGCTGTTTTTT; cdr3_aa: CASSITQGDGELFF
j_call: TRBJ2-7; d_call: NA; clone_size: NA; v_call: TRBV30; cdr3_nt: TGTGCCTGGAGTGGTAAGCACGAGCAGTACTTC; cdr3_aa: CAWSGKHEQYF
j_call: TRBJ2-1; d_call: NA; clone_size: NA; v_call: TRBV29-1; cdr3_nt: TGCAGCGTTGGGGGGGATGAGCAGTTCTTC; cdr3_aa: CSVGGDEQFF
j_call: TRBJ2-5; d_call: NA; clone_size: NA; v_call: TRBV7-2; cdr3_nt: TGTGCCAGCAGCCCTCTACAGGGTAACTTAGAGACCCAGTACTTC; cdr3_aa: CASSPLQGNLETQYF
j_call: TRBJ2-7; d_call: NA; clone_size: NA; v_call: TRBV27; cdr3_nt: TGTGCCAGCAGTTTATCGTTAACCCACTACGAGCAGTACTTC; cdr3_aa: CASSLSLTHYEQYF
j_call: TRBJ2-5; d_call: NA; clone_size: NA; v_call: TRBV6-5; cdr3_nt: TGTGCCAGCAGTTACTCGTCGGGACACGGGGAGACCCAGTACTTC; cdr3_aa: CASSYSSGHGETQYF
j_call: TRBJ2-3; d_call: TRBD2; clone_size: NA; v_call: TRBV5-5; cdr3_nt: TGTGCCAGCAGCCGGAGGACTAGCCTTAGTACAGATACGCAGTATTTT; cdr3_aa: CASSRRTSLSTDTQYF
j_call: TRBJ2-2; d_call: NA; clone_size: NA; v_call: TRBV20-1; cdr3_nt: TGCAGTGCTCGCGGAAGCGGGGAGCTGTTTTTT; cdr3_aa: CSARGSGELFF
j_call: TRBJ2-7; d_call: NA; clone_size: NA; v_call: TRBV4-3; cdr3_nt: TGCGCCAGCAGCCAAGTAGGGGTGTCCTACGAGCAGTACTTC; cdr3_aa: CASSQVGVSYEQYF
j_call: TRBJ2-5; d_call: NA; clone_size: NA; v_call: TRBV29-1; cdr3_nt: TGCAGCGCCCGAGGGGGGCCAGTGACCCAGTACTTC; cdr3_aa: CSARGGPVTQYF
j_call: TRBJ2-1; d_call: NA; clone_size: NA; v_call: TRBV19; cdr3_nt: TGTGCCAGTAGTATCTCCGGGAGAGGGAACTACAATGAGCAGTTCTTC; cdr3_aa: CASSISGRGNYNEQFF
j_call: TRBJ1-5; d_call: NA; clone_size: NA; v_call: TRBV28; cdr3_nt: TGTGCCAGCAGTACTACGGGGCGAAATCAGCCCCAGCATTTT; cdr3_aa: CASSTTGRNQPQHF
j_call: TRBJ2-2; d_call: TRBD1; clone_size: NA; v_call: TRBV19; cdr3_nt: TGTGCCAGTAGCAGGACAGGCTCCACAACCGGGGAGCTGTTTTTT; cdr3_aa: CASSRTGSTTGELFF
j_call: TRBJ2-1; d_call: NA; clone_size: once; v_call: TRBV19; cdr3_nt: TGTGCCAGTAGTATATACCCTTACAATGAGCAGTTCTTC; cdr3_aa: CASSIYPYNEQFF
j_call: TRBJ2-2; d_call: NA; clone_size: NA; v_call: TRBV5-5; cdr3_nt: TGTGCCAGCAGCTTGTTGAGAGTGAACACCGGGGAGCTGTTTTTT; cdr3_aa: CASSLLRVNTGELFF
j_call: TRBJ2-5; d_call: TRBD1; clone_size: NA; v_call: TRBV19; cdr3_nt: TGTGCCAGTAGACCGGGACAGTCGAGAGAGACCCAGTACTTC; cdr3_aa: CASRPGQSRETQYF
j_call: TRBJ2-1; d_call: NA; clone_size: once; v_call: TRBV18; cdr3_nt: TGTGCCAGCTCACCGGAGGACTTGACGGATTATTACAATGAGCAGTTCTTC; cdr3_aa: CASSPEDLTDYYNEQFF
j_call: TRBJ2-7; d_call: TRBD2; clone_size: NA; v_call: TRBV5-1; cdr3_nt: TGCGCCAGCAGCTTGGGGTTGGGGGAGGGCCGGGGATCCTACGAGCAGTACTTC; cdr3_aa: CASSLGLGEGRGSYEQYF
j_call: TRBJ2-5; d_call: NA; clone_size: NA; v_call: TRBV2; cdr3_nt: TGTGCCAGCAGGGACTTGGGGCTAGGTCAAGAGACCCAGTACTTC; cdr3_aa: CASRDLGLGQETQYF
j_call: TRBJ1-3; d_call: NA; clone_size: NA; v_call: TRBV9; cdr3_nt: TGTGCCAGCAGCGTAGCGGGGGCGCATAGAAACACCATATATTTT; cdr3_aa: CASSVAGAHRNTIYF
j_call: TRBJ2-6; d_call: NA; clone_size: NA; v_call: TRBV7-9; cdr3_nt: TGTGCCAGCAGCTTAATTAGATTCTCTGGGGCCAACGTCCTGACTTTC; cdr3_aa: CASSLIRFSGANVLTF
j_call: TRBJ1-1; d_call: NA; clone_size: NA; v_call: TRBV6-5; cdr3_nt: TGTGCCAGCAGTTACTCGTCTTCGGGGTTCCCTGAAGCTTTCTTT; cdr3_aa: CASSYSSSGFPEAFF
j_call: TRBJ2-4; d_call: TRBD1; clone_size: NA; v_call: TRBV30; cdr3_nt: TGTGCCTGGAGGTTGTACAGGGGGGATCAAAACATTCAGTACTTC; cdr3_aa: CAWRLYRGDQNIQYF
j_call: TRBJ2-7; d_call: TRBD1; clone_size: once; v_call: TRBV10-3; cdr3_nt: TGTGCCATCAGTGCCCTAAGGACAGGGGGCTCCTACGAGCAGTACTTC; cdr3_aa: CAISALRTGGSYEQYF
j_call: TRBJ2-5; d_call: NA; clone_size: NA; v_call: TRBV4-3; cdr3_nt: TGCGCCAGCAGCCAAGGTATCGGCGGTTACCAAGAGACCCAGTACTTC; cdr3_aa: CASSQGIGGYQETQYF
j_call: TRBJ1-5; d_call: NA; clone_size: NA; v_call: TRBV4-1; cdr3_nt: TGCGCCAGCAGCCAAGATGACGCAGGGACGCAGCCCCAGCATTTT; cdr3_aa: CASSQDDAGTQPQHF
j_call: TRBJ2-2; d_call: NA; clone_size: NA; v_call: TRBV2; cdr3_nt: TGTGCCAGCCGAAGACTCCTCACCGGGGAGCTGTTTTTT; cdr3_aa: CASRRLLTGELFF
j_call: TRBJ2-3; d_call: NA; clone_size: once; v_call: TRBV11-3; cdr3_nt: TGTGCCAGCAGCTTATATGGCAGGGCCATGGTGGCGCAGTATTTT; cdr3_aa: CASSLYGRAMVAQYF
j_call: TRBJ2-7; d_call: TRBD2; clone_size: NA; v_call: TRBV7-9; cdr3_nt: TGTGCCAGCAGCCTAGCGGGAGGGCCTTACGAGCAGTACTTC; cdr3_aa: CASSLAGGPYEQYF